The clone carrying this TCR beta chain was seen at least ten times. The germline gives CDR1 SQVTM, CDR2 ANQGSEA. Trimming stripped 4 bases from V and 6 bases from J, with 13 bases between. This CDR3 has 12 residues. The source material, RNA transcripts, was used to amplify TCR beta CDR3 regions. TCR CDR3 underwent first-round RT-PCR with the HTBI primer set. MiXCR, applied by TCRdb to the multiplex PCR reads, yields one record per CDR3 protein. Here the sample spans roughly 110,000 distinct CDR3 sequences, around a sixth being singletons. This sample is part of a study of T cells in Graves' hyperthyroidism and ophthalmopathy. On the study more broadly: Blood was drawn when the patient was first diagnosed and still untreated.

The source is a woman aged 50 to 60 with Graves' hyperthyroidism. The sequencing sample was made of blood. The V call is TRBV29-1, the J call TRBJ2-7; D is unresolved. CDR3 DNA sequence: TGCAGCGTTGTAGGGATCTCAGGCGAGCAGTACTTC. Translation: CSVVGISGEQYF.